A single sample gave rise to the 16 T cell receptor beta chains below, sequenced in a study of preoperative IRX-2 immunotherapy in early breast cancer. Treatment reported: preoperative locoregional IRX-2 cytokine immunotherapy. Some clones are missing from TCRdb's copy, which holds only in-frame ones; the method was immunoSEQ multiplex PCR. The sample has fewer than 25,000 clones, over 85% seen once; the top ten hold under 30%. The starting material was tumor tissue, obtained after IRX-2 immunotherapy. All receptors come from a human donor with breast cancer.

The V gene is TRBV9, the J gene TRBJ2-1, with D perhaps being TRBD1 or TRBD2 (6 bases each). Between the trimmed V and J ends, which lost 0 bases and 1 base, there was a span of 11 bases. The V gene's germline CDR1 is SGDLS and CDR2 YYNGEE. This CDR3 is built from 16 residues. The CDR3 DNA reads as TGTGCCAGCAGCGTAGAGGGGGGTGGTTCCTACAATGAGCAGTTCTTC. It yields the protein CASSVEGGGSYNEQFF.

This clone appeared a few times. The chain uses TRBV10-1 and TRBJ2-4; D is undetermined. Germline assignment: CDR1 WNHNN and CDR2 SYGVQD (reference sequence). This CDR3 is 14 amino acids long. The V gene lost 1 base and the J gene lost 7 bases, with 11 bases spanning the gap. This CDR3 is CASSEFVFPNIQYF. The CDR3 nucleotides are TGCGCCAGCAGTGAGTTCGTCTTCCCGAACATTCAGTACTTC.

The CDR3 DNA follows: TGTGCCAGCAGCGAAATCACAGATACGCAGTATTTT. As protein: CASSEITDTQYF. V gene TRBV11-3 combines with J gene TRBJ2-3; the D is unclear. The CDR3 runs to 12 residues. The germline V gene encodes CDR1 SGHNT and CDR2 YENEEA. The germline V and J ends were trimmed by 5 bases and 2 bases, with 5 bases remaining between them.

This sequence joins TRBV15 and TRBJ2-1; the D is unclear. CDR1 is LNHNV and CDR2 is YYDKDF in the germline V gene (reference sequence). The CDR3 sequence is 16 residues long. V lost 5 bases to trimming and J lost 5 bases, with 19 bases between them. CDR3 in amino acids: CATSHTALARNNEQFF. The CDR3 DNA is TGTGCCACCAGCCATACGGCACTGGCAAGGAACAATGAGCAGTTCTTC.

The chain joins TRBV5-1 to TRBJ1-2; D unclear. Germline V CDR1 and CDR2: SGHRS, YFSETQ. With 0 bases removed from V and 0 bases from J, the gap between germline ends came to 6 bases. The CDR3 has 14 amino acids. CDR3 residues: CASSLDGTNYGYTF. The CDR3 nucleotides read TGCGCCAGCAGCTTGGATGGCACTAACTATGGCTACACCTTC.

The chain has TRBV27 and TRBJ2-1; tentatively, D is TRBD2 (6 bases). The CDR3 extends over 15 amino acids. Germline V gene lookup returns CDR1 MNHEY and CDR2 SMNVEV (reference sequence). V was clipped by 0 bases and J by 1 base, with 7 bases between them. CDR3 amino acids: CASSLSSGSYNEQFF. Here the CDR3 DNA reads TGTGCCAGCAGTTTATCTAGCGGTTCCTACAATGAGCAGTTCTTC.

V and J are TRBV28 and TRBJ1-6, with D possibly matching TRBD1 (5 bases). Germline-derived CDR1 and CDR2 are MDHEN and SYDVKM. The length of the CDR3 is 13 residues. Trimming stripped 2 bases from V and 10 bases from J, with 9 bases between. The CDR3 nucleotides are TGTGCCAGCAGTTTAGCAGGGTACTCACCCCTCCACTTT. Its protein is CASSLAGYSPLHF.

V is TRBV27 and J is TRBJ1-5, with 10 bases identical to TRBD1. The germline CDR1 and CDR2 sequences are MNHEY and SMNVEV (reference sequence). The CDR3 loop spans 15 amino acids. V was clipped by 2 bases and J by 6 bases; unmatched bases: 4. CDR3 loop: CASSLTTGGGQPQHF. DNA for the CDR3: TGTGCCAGCAGTTTAACGACAGGGGGCGGTCAGCCCCAGCATTTT.

In DNA, the CDR3 is TGTGCCAGTAGTATGAGGGCCGATCAGCCCCAGCATTTT. Its translation: CASSMRADQPQHF. V gene TRBV19 combines with J gene TRBJ1-5; D call uncertain. Germline lookup yields CDR1 LNHDA and CDR2 SQIVND (reference sequence). CDR3 length equals 13 residues. V was clipped by 3 bases and J by 5 bases, with 8 bases between them.

The rearrangement uses TRBV27 and TRBJ2-3; TRBD2 might be the D (6 bases). The CDR3 has 15 amino acids. The germline V gene has CDR1 MNHEY and CDR2 SMNVEV (reference sequence). V was pared by 3 bases and J by 4 bases, with 14 bases between. For the CDR3, the DNA is TGTGCCAGCAGTTTGAACGGCGGGACTGCAGATACGCAGTATTTT. This encodes CASSLNGGTADTQYF.

V gene TRBV18 combines with J gene TRBJ1-5, with TRBD1 matching 8 bases. Trimming took 2 bases from V and 7 from J; bases not matched to a gene: 10. CDR1 KGHSH and CDR2 LQKENI come from the germline V gene. There are 16 residues in the CDR3. CDR3: CASSPKDRVGGQPQHF. The CDR3 region has the DNA TGTGCCAGCTCACCAAAGGACAGGGTCGGCGGCCAGCCCCAGCATTTT.

This clone was detected only once. The V and J genes are TRBV7-3 and TRBJ2-2; TRBD1 or TRBD2 may be the D gene (6 bases each). The CDR3 loop spans 15 amino acids. Between the trimmed V and J ends, which lost 5 bases and 0 bases, there was a span of 10 bases. Germline V gives CDR1 SGHTA, CDR2 FQGTGA. This CDR3 is CASSAGHPNTGELFF. CDR3 DNA sequence: TGTGCCAGCAGCGCGGGACACCCGAACACCGGGGAGCTGTTTTTT.

The chain links TRBV28 to TRBJ1-2, with D possibly TRBD1 on 5 matching bases. The V gene lost 6 bases and the J gene lost 3 bases, with 23 bases spanning the gap. CDR1 and CDR2 from the germline V gene are MDHEN and SYDVKM. There are 17 residues in the CDR3. This CDR3 reads CASRGQSPLGDHYGYTF. The CDR3 region has the DNA TGTGCCAGCAGGGGGCAGAGCCCTTTGGGGGATCACTATGGCTACACCTTC.

This chain connects TRBV2 to TRBJ1-6, with D possibly matching TRBD1 (5 bases). V was trimmed by 6 bases and J by 7 bases, leaving 16 bases between them. Germline lookup yields CDR1 SNHLY and CDR2 FYNNEI. CDR3 length: 15 residues. The CDR3 sequence is CASSGGGTGNSPLHF. CDR3 nucleotides: TGTGCCAGCAGCGGTGGGGGTACTGGGAATTCACCCCTCCACTTT. The complete variable domain, with remaining parts taken from reference TRBV2 and TRBJ1-6, reads EPEVTQTPSHQVTQMGQEVILRCVPISNHLYFYWYRQILGQKVEFLVSFYNNEISEKSEIFDDQFSVERPDGSNFTLKIRSTKLEDSAMYFCASSGGGTGNSPLHFGNGTRLTVT.

The chain has TRBV6-5 and TRBJ2-3; D gene unclear. The CDR3 totals 14 residues. The germline gives CDR1 MNHEY, CDR2 SVGAGI. V lost 3 bases, J lost 0 bases, and 7 bases lay in between. For the CDR3, the DNA is TGTGCCAGCAGTTATAGGGAAAGCACAGATACGCAGTATTTT. Translating it yields CASSYRESTDTQYF.

This sequence joins TRBV29-1 and TRBJ1-1, with TRBD1 identical over 8 bases. The junction had 7 bases not matched to a gene; V was cut back by 5 bases and J by 8 bases. The length of the CDR3 is 12 residues. Germline values: CDR1 SQVTM, CDR2 ANQGSEA. The CDR3 DNA follows: TGCAGCGTTATCGGACAGGGAAGGGAAGCTTTCTTT. Translated: CSVIGQGREAFF.